A single sample is the source of the 5 T cell receptor beta chains below, sequenced in a study of T cells in localized non-small cell lung cancer. Method: immunoSEQ multiplex PCR; TCRdb's copy keeps in-frame clones and lacks some. The sample shows approximately 140,000 clones, around 92% of them seen only once. The specimen was peripheral blood, collected before any cancer treatment. These receptors were collected from a female donor at least 60 years old with stage I lung adenocarcinoma.

This clone was counted a few times. The CDR3, as DNA: TGTGCCAGCAGTTATCCAGGAGCAATGAACACTGAAGCTTTCTTT. This gives the protein CASSYPGAMNTEAFF. The chain couples TRBV28 to TRBJ1-1; D is uncertain. Trimming shortened V by 4 bases and J by 0 bases, and 12 bases separated the two germline ends. The CDR3 runs 15 residues. CDR1 MDHEN and CDR2 SYDVKM come from the germline V gene.

V is TRBV5-1 and J is TRBJ2-5, with no clear D. Germline values: CDR1 SGHRS, CDR2 YFSETQ. The V gene lost 0 bases and the J gene lost 2 bases, with 5 bases spanning the gap. CDR3 length: 13 residues. The CDR3 nucleotides read TGCGCCAGCAGCTTGGCCCAGCAAGAGACCCAGTACTTC. It codes for CASSLAQQETQYF.

The rearrangement joins TRBV10-1 to TRBJ2-2; 14 bases map to TRBD2. This CDR3 region has 18 residues. Losses at the gene ends were 2 bases for V and 4 bases for J; bases not matched to a gene: 6. Germline V gives CDR1 WNHNN, CDR2 SYGVQD (reference sequence). CDR3 nucleotides: TGCGCCAGCAGTGAGCTTGGACTAGCGGGAGGATTCACCGGGGAGCTGTTTTTT. It specifies CASSELGLAGGFTGELFF.

This clone was seen a single time. The chain couples TRBV19 to TRBJ2-7, with D perhaps TRBD1 (5 bases). The CDR3 has 13 residues. Germline V gives CDR1 LNHDA, CDR2 SQIVND (reference sequence). V was shortened by 3 bases and J by 3 bases, with 9 bases between the two germline ends. This CDR3 is CASSMLQGYEQYF. CDR3 in DNA: TGTGCCAGTAGTATGCTTCAGGGCTACGAGCAGTACTTC.

This chain joins TRBV5-1 and TRBJ2-1; TRBD2 matches 8 bases. This CDR3 has 15 amino acids. Per germline, CDR1 SGHRS and CDR2 YFSETQ. The junction had 4 bases not matched to a gene; V was cut back by 5 bases and J by 0 bases. The CDR3 spells CASRTSGGSYNEQFF. The CDR3 region has the DNA TGCGCCAGCAGAACCAGCGGGGGCTCCTACAATGAGCAGTTCTTC.